One and the same sample provided the 2 T cell receptor beta chains below, sequenced in a study of cytomegalovirus exposure and HLA in healthy donors. The PCR made use of 60 Vbeta and 13 Jbeta primers. Only in-frame clones appear in the TCRdb table, and some are missing; sequencing was by immunoSEQ multiplex PCR. Its table lists some 120,000 clones. Sequencing was done on a sample of PBMCs. The receptors were sampled from a man aged 35-49 years in good health and CMV-seronegative.

The chain uses TRBV30 and TRBJ2-6; TRBD1 might be the D (5 bases). Germline CDR1 and CDR2: GTSNPN and SVGIG (reference sequence). Trimming stripped 2 bases from V and 2 bases from J, with 10 bases between. This CDR3 contains 15 residues. The CDR3 nucleotides are TGTGCCTGGAGTTCCACGACAGCTGGGGCCAACGTCCTGACTTTC. Protein product: CAWSSTTAGANVLTF.

The chain links TRBV27 to TRBJ2-7; 8 nucleotides agree with TRBD2. V lost 2 bases to trimming and J lost 3 bases; unmatched junction nucleotides: 6. There are 15 residues in the CDR3. Per germline, CDR1 MNHEY and CDR2 SMNVEV (reference sequence). CDR3 sequence (DNA): TGTGCCAGCAGTTTACCCGGAACTAGCGGCTACGAGCAGTACTTC. Residues: CASSLPGTSGYEQYF.